This T cell receptor (beta chain) was documented in a study of radiation and T cells in renal cell carcinoma. Turning to the study itself: Nephrectomy followed 15 Gy stereotactic body radiation by 4 weeks. Study results and caveats: From baseline, blood top tumor clonotypes peaked at 2 weeks post-radiation. Pretreatment tumor biopsies were lacking, so baseline clonotypes are unknown.

Time point noted: baseline pretreatment blood. Treatment described: 15 Gy SBRT to primary tumor, nephrectomy 4 weeks later. This renal cell carcinoma was of the clear cell type. About this clone itself: The antigen is unknown.

Libraries were prepared by immunoSEQ multiplex PCR; TCRdb keeps only in-frame clonotypes and omits some of them. The sample lists 150,000 or so clones; roughly 88% were seen once. CDR1 and CDR2 from the germline V gene are SGHVS and FQNEAQ. Trimming stripped 4 bases from V and 6 bases from J, with 18 bases between. This CDR3 has 15 amino acids. The sequence came from a woman aged 50 to 60 with renal cell carcinoma. The sequencing here drew on blood, taken from a patient whose treatment included radiotherapy and nephrectomy. The rearrangement links TRBV7-8 to TRBJ1-2; D is undetermined. The CDR3 bases are TGTGCCAGCAGCTCGCCCTTTAGTGGATGGAATGGCTACACCTTC. Its translation is CASSSPFSGWNGYTF.